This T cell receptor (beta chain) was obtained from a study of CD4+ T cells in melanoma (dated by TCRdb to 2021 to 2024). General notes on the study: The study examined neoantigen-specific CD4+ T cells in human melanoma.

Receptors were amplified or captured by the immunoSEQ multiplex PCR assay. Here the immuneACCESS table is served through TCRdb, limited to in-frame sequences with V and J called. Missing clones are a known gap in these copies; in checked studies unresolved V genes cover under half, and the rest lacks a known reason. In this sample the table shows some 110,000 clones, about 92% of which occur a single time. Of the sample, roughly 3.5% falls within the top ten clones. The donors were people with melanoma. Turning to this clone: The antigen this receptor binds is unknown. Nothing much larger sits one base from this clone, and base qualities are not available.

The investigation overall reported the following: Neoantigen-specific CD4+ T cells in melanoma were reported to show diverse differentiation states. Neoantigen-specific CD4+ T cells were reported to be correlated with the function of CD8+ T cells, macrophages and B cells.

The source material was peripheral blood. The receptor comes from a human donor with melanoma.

At the DNA level, the sequence is TGTGCCAGCAACCCCCGTCCCCCCAAGAGCTCCTACGAGCAGTACTTC. It specifies CASNPRPPKSSYEQYF. The chain was built from TRBV28 and TRBJ2-7; the D segment cannot be called with confidence. The CDR3 numbers 16 residues from cysteine through phenylalanine. This entry keeps only the CDR3 DNA: 48 bases, framed from base 1. Per the germline V gene, MDHEN is the CDR1 and SYDVKM is the CDR2. A distance of 19 bases separates the germline ends of V and J, which lose 7 bases and 0 bases respectively.